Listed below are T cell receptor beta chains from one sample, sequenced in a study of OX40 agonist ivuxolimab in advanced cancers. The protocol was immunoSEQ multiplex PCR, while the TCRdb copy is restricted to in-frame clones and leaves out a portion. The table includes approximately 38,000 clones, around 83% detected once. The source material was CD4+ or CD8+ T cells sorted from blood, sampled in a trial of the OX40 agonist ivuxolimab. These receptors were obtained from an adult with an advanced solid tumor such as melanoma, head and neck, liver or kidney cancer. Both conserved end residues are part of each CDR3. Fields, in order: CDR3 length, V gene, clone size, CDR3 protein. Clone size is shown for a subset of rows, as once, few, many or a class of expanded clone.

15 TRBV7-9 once CASKYRDRGTGELFF
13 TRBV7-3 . CASSAENQETQYF
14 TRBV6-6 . CASSSTPGWETQYF
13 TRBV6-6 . CASSYERQETQYF
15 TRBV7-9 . CASSVLDNKYNEQFF
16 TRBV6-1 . CASSGPSGRPTYEQYF
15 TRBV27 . CASSSPGTGGSEAFF
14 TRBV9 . CASSMTRSTDTQYF
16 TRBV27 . CASSLSPTGGTNEQYF
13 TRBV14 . CASSRQFTETQYF
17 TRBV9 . CASSSNPMGTAGNTIYF
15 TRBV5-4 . CASSDGTGYTGELFF
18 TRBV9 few CASSAGGGGRVNTGELFF
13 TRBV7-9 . CASSFDTRYEQYF
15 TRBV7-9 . CASSLGEGARLGYTF
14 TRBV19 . CASSIGDGSYEQYF
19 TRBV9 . CASSVDGWTGRSATDTQYF
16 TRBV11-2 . CASSWVAGGPRNEQFF
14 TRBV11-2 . CASSFQGTSYEQYF
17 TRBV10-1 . CASSERDRGEVKQPQHF
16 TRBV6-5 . CASSYSIQGFGSPLHF
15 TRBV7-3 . CASSPTSGSYNEQFF
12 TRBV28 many CASSSPSDTQYF
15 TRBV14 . CASSPRGAYTGELFF
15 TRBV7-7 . CASSLWDRDRETQYF
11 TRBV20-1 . CSADREDEQYF
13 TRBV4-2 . CASSSGSPYEQYF
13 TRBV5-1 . CASSPDRSNEQFF
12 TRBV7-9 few CASQGYYTEAFF
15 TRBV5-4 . CASSSPGSNTGELFF
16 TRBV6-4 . CASSDSTSGGADTQYF
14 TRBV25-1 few CASPEGGANEKLFF
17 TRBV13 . CASSVIHRDRGPYEQYF
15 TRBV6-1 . CASSGWTASGNTIYF
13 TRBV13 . CASSEEDSPGAFF
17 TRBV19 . CASSILRGTGINYGYTF
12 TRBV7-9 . CASSPSSGQKYF
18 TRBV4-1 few CASSQGRAGVESNQPQHF
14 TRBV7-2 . CASSLVVGTGELFF
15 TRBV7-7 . CPGVGTAMYGDTQYF
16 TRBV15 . CVTSLMSTGDSYGYTF
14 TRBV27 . CASRPGLPNYGYTF
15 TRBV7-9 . CASISGLAGTDTQYF
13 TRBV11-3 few CASSLGGTGPVHF
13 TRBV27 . CASSLALTDTQYF
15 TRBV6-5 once CASSFGGISNQPQHF
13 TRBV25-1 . CASSESSSYEQYF
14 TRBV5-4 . CASSPDRSPYEQYF
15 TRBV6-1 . CASTRTSPTYNEQFF
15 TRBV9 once CASSAGTSPADTQYF
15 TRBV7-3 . CASSLSIGATGELFF
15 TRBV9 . CASSETSGISYEQYF
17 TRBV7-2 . CASSTRTSGGITGELFF
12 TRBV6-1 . CASTDEVDTQYF
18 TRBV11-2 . CASSPRQLGDRGPYEQYF
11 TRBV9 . CASSGLYGYTF
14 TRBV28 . CASSFSRRLYEQYF
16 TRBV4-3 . CASSQDGLGGDTEAFF
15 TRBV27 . CASSLGGLGPGELFF